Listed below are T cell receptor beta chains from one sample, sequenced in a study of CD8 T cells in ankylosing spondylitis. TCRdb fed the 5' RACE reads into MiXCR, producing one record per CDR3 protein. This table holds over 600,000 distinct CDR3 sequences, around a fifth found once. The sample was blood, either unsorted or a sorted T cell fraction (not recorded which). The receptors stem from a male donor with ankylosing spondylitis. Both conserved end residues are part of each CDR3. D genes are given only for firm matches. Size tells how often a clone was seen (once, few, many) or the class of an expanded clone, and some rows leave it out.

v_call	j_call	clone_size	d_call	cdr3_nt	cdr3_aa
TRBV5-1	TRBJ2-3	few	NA	TGCGCCAGCAGCTTGGAGTCTGTGGGGTTATATGGGGAAGATACGCAGTATTTT	CASSLESVGLYGEDTQYF
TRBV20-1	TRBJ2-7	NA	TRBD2	TGCAGTGCTATTAGCGGGAGGGCCGACATCGAGCAGTACTTC	CSAISGRADIEQYF
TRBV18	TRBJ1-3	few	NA	TGTGCCAGCTCACAACAGGGAGTTGGAAACACCATATATTTT	CASSQQGVGNTIYF
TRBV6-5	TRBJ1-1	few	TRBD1	TGTGCCAGCAGTTCCGCGGGACAGGGTCCCACTGAAGCTTTCTTT	CASSSAGQGPTEAFF
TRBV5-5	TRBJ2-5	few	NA	TGTGCCAGCAGCTTCCCGCAAACTGAAGAGACCCAGTACTTC	CASSFPQTEETQYF
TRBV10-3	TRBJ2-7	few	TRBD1	TGTGCCATCAGAGGGACAGGAGCCTACGAGCAGTACTTC	CAIRGTGAYEQYF
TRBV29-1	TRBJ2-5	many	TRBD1	TGCAGCGTTGAAGTGGGACAGGGGTACCAAGAGACCCAGTACTTC	CSVEVGQGYQETQYF
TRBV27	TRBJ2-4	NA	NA	TGTGCCAGCACCCCTAGGGGGAAAGGAAACATTCAGTACTTC	CASTPRGKGNIQYF
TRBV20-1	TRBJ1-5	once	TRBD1	TGCAGTGCTAGAGATCTGGATACAGGGGGTCAGCCCCAGCATTTT	CSARDLDTGGQPQHF
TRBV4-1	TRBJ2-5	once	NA	TGCGCCAGCAGCCAAGACCGGGACGGCAGGACCCAGTACTTC	CASSQDRDGRTQYF
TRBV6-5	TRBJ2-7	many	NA	TGTGCCAGCAGGTTCTCCGGGGAATACGAGCAGTACTTC	CASRFSGEYEQYF
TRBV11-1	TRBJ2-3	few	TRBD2	TGTGCCAGCAGCCACGGACTAGCGGGGGGACGAAGCACAGATACGCAGTATTTT	CASSHGLAGGRSTDTQYF
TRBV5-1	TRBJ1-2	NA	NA	TGCGCCAGCAGCTTGGCCAGGCCAGGAACTAACTATGGCTACACCTTC	CASSLARPGTNYGYTF
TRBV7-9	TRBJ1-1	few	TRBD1	TGTGCCAGCATAGGACAGGGAAAGAGCACTGAAGCTTTCTTT	CASIGQGKSTEAFF
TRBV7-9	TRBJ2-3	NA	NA	TGTGCCAGCAGCGACGGGACCCTCCTAGATACGCAGTATTTT	CASSDGTLLDTQYF
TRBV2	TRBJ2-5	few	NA	TGTGCCAGCAGTGGACCGGGGAAGCAGACCCAGTACTTC	CASSGPGKQTQYF
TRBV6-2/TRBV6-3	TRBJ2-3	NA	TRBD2	TGTGCCAGCAGTTACTCTATCTTTGGGAGGGACGCCACAGATACGCAGTATTTT	CASSYSIFGRDATDTQYF
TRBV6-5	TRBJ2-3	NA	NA	TGTGCCAGCAGTTTGGACAGTCTCTTGGGGGATACGCAGTATTTT	CASSLDSLLGDTQYF
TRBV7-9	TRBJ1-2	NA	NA	TGTGCCAGCAGCTTCCGAGCGGGGGGCGCCGGTGGCTACACCTTC	CASSFRAGGAGGYTF
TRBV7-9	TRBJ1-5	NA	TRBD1	TGTGCCAGCAGCTCGGACAGGAATCAGCCCCAGCATTTT	CASSSDRNQPQHF
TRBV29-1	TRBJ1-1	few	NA	TGCAGCGTTGACAACGATGTGAACACTGAAGCTTTCTTT	CSVDNDVNTEAFF
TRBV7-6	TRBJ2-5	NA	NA	TGTGCCAGCAGCCCACAGGGACCCCAAGAGACCCAGTACTTC	CASSPQGPQETQYF
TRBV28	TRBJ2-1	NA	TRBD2	TGTGCCAGCAGTTTATGGGCTAGCGGAGCGATCAATGAGCAGTTCTTC	CASSLWASGAINEQFF
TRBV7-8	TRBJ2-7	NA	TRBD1	TGTGCCAGCAGCCTACTGGACAGGGGGAGTAACGAGCAGTACTTC	CASSLLDRGSNEQYF
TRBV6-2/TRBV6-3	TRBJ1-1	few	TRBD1	TGTGCCAGCAGTCCCCCATCCGGGACAGGGGCTGAAGCTTTCTTT	CASSPPSGTGAEAFF
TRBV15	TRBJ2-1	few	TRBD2	TGTGCCACCAGCAGTGAGGTGTCTAGCGGTAAGAACAATGAGCAGTTCTTC	CATSSEVSSGKNNEQFF
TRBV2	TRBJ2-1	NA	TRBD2	TGTGCCAGCCGGCGGACTAGCCATGAGCAGTTCTTC	CASRRTSHEQFF
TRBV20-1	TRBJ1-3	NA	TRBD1	TGCAGTGCATCGACAGGGTTTGGAAACACCATATATTTT	CSASTGFGNTIYF
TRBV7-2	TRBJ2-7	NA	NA	TGTGCCAGCAGCCGCGGGCTGAACTACGAGCAGTACTTC	CASSRGLNYEQYF
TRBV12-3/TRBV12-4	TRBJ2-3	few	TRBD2	TGTGCCAGCCGCCTGGGACTAGCGATAGATACGCAGTATTTT	CASRLGLAIDTQYF
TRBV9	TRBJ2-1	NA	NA	TGTGCCAGCAGCGTAGGAGAGGCCGGAGGGCCCAACCGGCGGCAGTTCTTC	CASSVGEAGGPNRRQFF
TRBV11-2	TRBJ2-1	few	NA	TGTGCCAGCAGTTCTCTACAGCGCTCTTACAATGAGCAGTTCTTC	CASSSLQRSYNEQFF
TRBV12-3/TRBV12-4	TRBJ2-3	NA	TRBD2	TGTGCCAGCAGCTATAGCGGGGAGGCGGATACGCAGTATTTT	CASSYSGEADTQYF
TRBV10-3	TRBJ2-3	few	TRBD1	TGTGCCATCAGTGAGTCGGAACAGGGGTCCCCAGATACGCAGTATTTT	CAISESEQGSPDTQYF
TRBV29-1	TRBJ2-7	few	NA	TGCAGCGTCGCCACTAGCACCTACTACGAGCAGTACTTC	CSVATSTYYEQYF
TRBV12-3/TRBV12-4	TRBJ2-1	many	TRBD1	TGTGCCAGCAGTTTGGCGAGGGGACAGAGTAATGAGCAGTTCTTC	CASSLARGQSNEQFF
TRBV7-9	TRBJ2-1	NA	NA	TGTGCCAGCAGTCCTGACTCTAGCTGGCTGTTCTTC	CASSPDSSWLFF
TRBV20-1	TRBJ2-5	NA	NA	TGCAGTGCTAGGGGGGCCCAAGGGGAGACCCAGTACTTC	CSARGAQGETQYF
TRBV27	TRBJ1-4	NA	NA	TGTGCCAGCAGTCGAAGGGCAGGGGTTTTCCAATCAACTAATGAAAAACTGTTTTTT	CASSRRAGVFQSTNEKLFF
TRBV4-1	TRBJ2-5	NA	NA	TGCGCCAGCAGCCCGACGGCTCTTGAGACCCAGTACTTC	CASSPTALETQYF
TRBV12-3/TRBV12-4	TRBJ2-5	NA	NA	TGTGCCAGCAGTTCCGGGACTCCCGGCGGGGCCCAGTACTTC	CASSSGTPGGAQYF
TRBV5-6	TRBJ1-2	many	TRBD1	TGTGCCAGCAACGGACAGGGGTCTGGAGGCTACACCTTC	CASNGQGSGGYTF
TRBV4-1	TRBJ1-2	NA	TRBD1	TGCGCCAGCAGCCAACACTCTACAGGGGGCTATGGCTACACCTTC	CASSQHSTGGYGYTF